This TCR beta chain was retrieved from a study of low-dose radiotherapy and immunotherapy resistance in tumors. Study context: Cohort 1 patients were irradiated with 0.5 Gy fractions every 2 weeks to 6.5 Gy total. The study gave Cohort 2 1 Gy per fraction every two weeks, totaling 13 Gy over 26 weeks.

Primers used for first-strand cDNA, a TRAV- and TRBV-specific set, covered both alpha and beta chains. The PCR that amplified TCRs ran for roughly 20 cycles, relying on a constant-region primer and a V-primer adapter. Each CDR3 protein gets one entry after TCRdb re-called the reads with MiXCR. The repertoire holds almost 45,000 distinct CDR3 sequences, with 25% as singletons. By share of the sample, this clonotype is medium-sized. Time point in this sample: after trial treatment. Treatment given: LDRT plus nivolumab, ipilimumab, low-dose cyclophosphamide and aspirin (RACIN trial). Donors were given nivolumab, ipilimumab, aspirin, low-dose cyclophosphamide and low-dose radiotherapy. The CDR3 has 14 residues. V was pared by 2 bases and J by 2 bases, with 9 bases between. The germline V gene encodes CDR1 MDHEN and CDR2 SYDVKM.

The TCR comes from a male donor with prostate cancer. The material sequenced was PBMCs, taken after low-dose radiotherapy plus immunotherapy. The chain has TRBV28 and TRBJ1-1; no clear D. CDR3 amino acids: CASSLSKGNTEAFF. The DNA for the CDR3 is TGTGCCAGCAGTTTAAGTAAGGGAAACACTGAAGCTTTCTTT.